This T cell receptor (beta chain) appears in the sequencing data of a study of early T cells in non-severe SARS-CoV-2 infection. CDR1 is SGHTA and CDR2 is FQGNSA in the germline V gene. Between the trimmed V and J ends, which lost 6 bases and 2 bases, there was a span of 8 bases. The CDR3 is made up of 13 amino acids. Unique molecular identifiers were attached to individual cDNA molecules. TCRdb reprocessed the 5' RACE reads with MiXCR, giving one entry per CDR3 protein. This sample has roughly 35,000 distinct CDR3 sequences, with less than 6.5% found just once. Study-wide points: Anti-spike CD8 specificities were favored by VDJdb matching, whose results missed private and CD4 specificities.

This clonotype was picked up many times. Its antigen remains unidentified. This receptor was obtained from an adult who was a healthcare worker with PCR-confirmed SARS-CoV-2 infection or an uninfected control (not recorded which). J is TRBJ2-1 and V is TRBV7-2, with TRBD2 as a possible D gene (6 bases). Specimen: whole blood. The CDR3 sequence is CASRAGTYNEQFF. DNA for the CDR3: TGTGCCAGCAGGGCGGGGACCTACAATGAGCAGTTCTTC.